These T cell receptor beta chains were read from a single sample in a study of beta chain features in type 1 diabetes. Assay: immunoSEQ multiplex PCR; the TCRdb copy retains only in-frame clones and omits some. This sample has approximately 58,000 clones; approximately 60% occur once, and the top ten carry approximately 0.29%. Sequencing was performed on stem cell memory CD4+ T cells from blood. These receptors all come from a woman aged 25 to 39 with type 1 diabetes. CDR3s include the opening cysteine and the closing phenylalanine or tryptophan. A D gene is named only where the DNA matches it firmly. Size is omitted from some rows. Given values are once, few, many or a class for expanded clones.

J	size	V	D	CDR3	DNA
TRBJ1-2	-	TRBV30	-	CAWSVAGGYTF	TGTGCCTGGAGTGTAGCAGGTGGCTACACCTTC
TRBJ2-2	few	TRBV29-1	-	CSVEGIAATGELFF	TGCAGCGTTGAGGGTATAGCGGCCACCGGGGAGCTGTTTTTT
TRBJ2-1	-	TRBV5-4	-	CASSSRTGEIWDEQFF	TGTGCCAGCAGCTCCCGGACGGGAGAGATTTGGGATGAGCAGTTCTTC
TRBJ2-5	-	TRBV25-1	-	CASSELETVQETQYF	TGTGCCAGCAGTGAATTGGAGACAGTTCAAGAGACCCAGTACTTC
TRBJ2-7	-	TRBV11-2	TRBD2	CASSLLGLAYNEQYF	TGTGCCAGCAGCTTATTGGGACTAGCGTATAACGAGCAGTACTTC
TRBJ2-1	-	TRBV5-1	-	CASYEESSYNEQFF	TGCGCCAGCTATGAAGAGAGCTCCTACAATGAGCAGTTCTTC
TRBJ1-5	-	TRBV6-5	-	CASSYSQGNQPQHF	TGTGCCAGCAGTTACTCGCAGGGAAATCAGCCCCAGCATTTT
TRBJ2-7	-	TRBV6-1	-	CASWGLRAGNYEQYF	TGTGCCAGCTGGGGACTTCGGGCGGGAAACTACGAGCAGTACTTC
TRBJ1-1	-	TRBV29-1	TRBD1	CSVSYQGARGGTEAFF	TGCAGCGTCTCTTATCAGGGGGCGCGAGGGGGTACTGAAGCTTTCTTT
TRBJ1-1	-	TRBV29-1	-	CSVSPGLGNTEAFF	TGCAGCGTGTCCCCGGGATTAGGGAACACTGAAGCTTTCTTT
TRBJ2-1	-	TRBV14	-	CASSKGRSSYNEQFF	TGTGCCAGCAGCAAGGGGAGGAGCTCCTACAATGAGCAGTTCTTC
TRBJ1-4	-	TRBV7-8	-	CASSLASRQDATNEKLFF	TGTGCCAGCAGCCTCGCCTCCCGACAGGATGCAACTAATGAAAAACTGTTTTTT
TRBJ2-1	-	TRBV19	TRBD1	CASSDQGQPNNEQFF	TGTGCCAGTAGCGACCAGGGACAGCCCAACAATGAGCAGTTCTTC
TRBJ2-1	-	TRBV5-1	TRBD2	CASSLVGTRNNEQFF	TGCGCCAGCAGCTTGGTGGGGACTAGGAACAATGAGCAGTTCTTC
TRBJ1-1	-	TRBV7-9	-	CASSQEAGRAAFF	TGTGCCAGCAGCCAAGAGGCGGGAAGGGCAGCTTTCTTT
TRBJ2-3	-	TRBV11-3	-	CASSLGRTSTDTQYF	TGTGCCAGCAGCTTAGGGAGGACTAGCACAGATACGCAGTATTTT
TRBJ2-3	few	TRBV29-1	TRBD2	CSVGLPSGSDPEDTQYF	TGCAGCGTTGGGTTGCCTAGCGGGAGTGATCCTGAAGATACGCAGTATTTT
TRBJ2-2	-	TRBV28	TRBD2	CASSSGGITGELFF	TGTGCCAGCAGTTCGGGGGGAATCACCGGGGAGCTGTTTTTT
TRBJ1-2	-	TRBV5-4	-	CASSLAGISDYGYTF	TGTGCCAGCAGCTTGGCAGGGATTTCGGACTATGGCTACACCTTC
TRBJ1-1	-	TRBV19	-	CASSNMDRTKAFF	TGTGCCAGTAGTAACATGGACCGGACAAAAGCTTTCTTT